The 3 T cell receptor beta chains in this list originate from one sample, sequenced in a study of early T cells in non-severe SARS-CoV-2 infection. TCRdb fed the 5' RACE reads into MiXCR, producing one record per CDR3 protein. The data hold approximately 69,000 distinct CDR3 sequences, with approximately 12% observed a single time. Sequencing was done on a sample of whole blood. All receptors come from an adult who was a healthcare worker with PCR-confirmed SARS-CoV-2 infection or an uninfected control (not recorded which).

V gene TRBV29-1 combines with J gene TRBJ1-1; 7 positions agree with TRBD1. V lost 4 bases to trimming and J lost 5 bases; unmatched junction nucleotides: 7. There are 13 residues in the CDR3. Germline CDR1 SQVTM, CDR2 ANQGSEA. CDR3 nucleotides: TGCAGCGTTGGAGAGGGGGCGAAAACTGAAGCTTTCTTT. Amino acids: CSVGEGAKTEAFF.

This clonotype has a handful of counts. The chain employs TRBV5-6 and TRBJ1-5, with TRBD1 identical over 7 bases. The germline gives CDR1 SGHDT, CDR2 YYEEEE. V dropped 1 base and J dropped 9; count of bases not matched to a gene: 7. This CDR3 comprises 14 residues. The CDR3 protein is CASSLYQHRGPQHF. CDR3 DNA sequence: TGTGCCAGCAGCTTGTATCAACACAGGGGGCCCCAGCATTTT.

In this sample, this clonotype turned up many times. The J gene is TRBJ2-3, the V gene TRBV5-1; D perhaps matches TRBD2 (5 bases). Per the germline V gene, CDR1 is SGHRS and CDR2 is YFSETQ. V lost 4 bases to trimming and J lost 1 base, with 10 bases between them. The CDR3 runs 14 residues. CDR3 nucleotides: TGCGCCAGCAGCACAGAGAGGGGCACAGATACGCAGTATTTT. Translation gives CASSTERGTDTQYF. The full variable domain, with the rest looked up from reference TRBV5-1 and TRBJ2-3, is KAGVTQTPRYLIKTRGQQVTLSCSPISGHRSVSWYQQTPGQGLQFLFEYFSETQRNKGNFPGRFSGRQFSNSRSEMNVSTLELGDSALYLCASSTERGTDTQYFGPGTRLTVL.